The rows below give T cell receptor beta chains drawn from one sample of a study of blood T cells in healthy people across ages. TCRdb redid the calling of the 5' RACE reads with MiXCR, one entry per CDR3 protein. The sample lists 600,000 to 850,000 distinct CDR3 sequences, approximately 25% occurring once. These data were also filed under a second study, of T cells of mothers and their children.

Sample: blood. The receptors come from a boy aged 5-17 years in good health. CDR3s include the opening cysteine and the closing phenylalanine or tryptophan. The D gene is left open where the match is weak. Size is omitted from some rows. Given values are once, few, many or a class for expanded clones.

d_gene: TRBD2
j_gene: TRBJ2-1
v_gene: TRBV20-1
abundance: -
CDR3aa: CSANSGRARDEQFF
CDR3nt: TGCAGTGCTAATAGCGGGAGGGCCCGGGATGAGCAGTTCTTC

d_gene: -
j_gene: TRBJ1-6
v_gene: TRBV9
abundance: few
CDR3aa: CASSVSGQRYNSPLHF
CDR3nt: TGTGCCAGCAGCGTTTCGGGACAACGCTATAATTCACCCCTCCACTTT

d_gene: -
j_gene: TRBJ2-3
v_gene: TRBV6-2/TRBV6-3
abundance: -
CDR3aa: CASSYARAFPDTQYF
CDR3nt: TGTGCCAGCAGTTACGCGCGAGCGTTCCCAGATACGCAGTATTTT

d_gene: -
j_gene: TRBJ1-4
v_gene: TRBV6-5
abundance: few
CDR3aa: CASSQGRSGEKLFF
CDR3nt: TGTGCCAGCAGTCAGGGGCGCAGTGGTGAAAAACTGTTTTTT

d_gene: -
j_gene: TRBJ1-1
v_gene: TRBV4-1
abundance: few
CDR3aa: CASSQDFSEGAFF
CDR3nt: TGCGCCAGCAGCCAAGATTTCAGTGAAGGAGCTTTCTTT

d_gene: TRBD1
j_gene: TRBJ2-1
v_gene: TRBV7-8
abundance: -
CDR3aa: CASSFDRGDDNEQFF
CDR3nt: TGTGCCAGCAGCTTCGACAGGGGGGATGACAATGAGCAGTTCTTC

d_gene: -
j_gene: TRBJ2-7
v_gene: TRBV6-1
abundance: few
CDR3aa: CASSDTNRDEQYF
CDR3nt: TGTGCCAGCAGTGACACAAACAGAGACGAGCAGTACTTC

d_gene: TRBD1
j_gene: TRBJ1-3
v_gene: TRBV3-1
abundance: -
CDR3aa: CASSQRTGGSGNTIYF
CDR3nt: TGTGCCAGCAGCCAAAGGACAGGAGGATCAGGAAACACCATATATTTT

d_gene: TRBD1
j_gene: TRBJ2-7
v_gene: TRBV3-1
abundance: few
CDR3aa: CASSPHTPGGTAYEQYF
CDR3nt: TGTGCCAGCAGCCCCCACACTCCAGGGGGTACTGCCTACGAGCAGTACTTC

d_gene: -
j_gene: TRBJ2-5
v_gene: TRBV7-8
abundance: -
CDR3aa: CASSTVGGGGGETQYF
CDR3nt: TGTGCCAGCAGCACCGTCGGTGGGGGGGGCGGTGAGACCCAGTACTTC

d_gene: TRBD1
j_gene: TRBJ1-4
v_gene: TRBV6-5
abundance: -
CDR3aa: CASSVDRANEKLFF
CDR3nt: TGTGCCAGCAGTGTGGACAGGGCGAATGAAAAACTGTTTTTT

d_gene: -
j_gene: TRBJ1-4
v_gene: TRBV19
abundance: few
CDR3aa: CASSISGRSNEKLFF
CDR3nt: TGTGCCAGTAGTATAAGCGGCCGAAGTAATGAAAAACTGTTTTTT

d_gene: -
j_gene: TRBJ2-5
v_gene: TRBV20-1
abundance: -
CDR3aa: CSARVSAIETQYF
CDR3nt: TGCAGTGCCAGAGTCTCAGCTATCGAGACCCAGTACTTC

d_gene: -
j_gene: TRBJ1-4
v_gene: TRBV5-1
abundance: -
CDR3aa: CASSFTGMDEKLFF
CDR3nt: TGCGCCAGCAGCTTCACCGGGATGGATGAAAAACTGTTTTTT

d_gene: TRBD1
j_gene: TRBJ2-7
v_gene: TRBV13
abundance: -
CDR3aa: CASSLYPGQVHEQYF
CDR3nt: TGTGCCAGCAGCCTCTACCCGGGACAGGTCCACGAGCAGTACTTC

d_gene: -
j_gene: TRBJ2-7
v_gene: TRBV18
abundance: -
CDR3aa: CASSPVLGPLAEQCF
CDR3nt: TGTGCCAGCTCACCAGTATTGGGGCCCTTGGCCGAGCAGTGCTTC